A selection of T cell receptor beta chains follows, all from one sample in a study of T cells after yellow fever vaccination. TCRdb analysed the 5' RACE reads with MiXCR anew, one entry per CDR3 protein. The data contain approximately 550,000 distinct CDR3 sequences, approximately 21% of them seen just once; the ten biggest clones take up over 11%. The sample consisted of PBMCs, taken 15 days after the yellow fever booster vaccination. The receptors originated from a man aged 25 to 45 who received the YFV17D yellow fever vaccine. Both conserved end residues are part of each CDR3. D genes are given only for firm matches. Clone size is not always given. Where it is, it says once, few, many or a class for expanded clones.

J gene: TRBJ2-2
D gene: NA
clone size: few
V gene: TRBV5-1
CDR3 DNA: TGCGCCAGCAGCTTGCCCGAGGGGAGCGGAGGGAACACCGGGGAGCTGTTTTTT
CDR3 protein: CASSLPEGSGGNTGELFF

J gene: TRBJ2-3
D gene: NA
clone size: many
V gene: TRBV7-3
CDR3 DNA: TGTGCCAGCAGCTTCGGGGCGACAGATACGCAGTATTTT
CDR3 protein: CASSFGATDTQYF

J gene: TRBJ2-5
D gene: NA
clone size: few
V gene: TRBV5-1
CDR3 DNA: TGCGCCAGCAGCTTGTATGCGGAACAAGAGACCCAGTACTTC
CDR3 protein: CASSLYAEQETQYF

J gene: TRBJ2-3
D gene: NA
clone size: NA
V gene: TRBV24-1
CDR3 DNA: TGTGCCACCAGTGATGTTAGGGCTACAGATACGCAGTATTTT
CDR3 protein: CATSDVRATDTQYF

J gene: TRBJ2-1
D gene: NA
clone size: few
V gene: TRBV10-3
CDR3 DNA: TGTGCCATCACTAGGACTTGGAAAGCGGACTACAATGAGCAGTTCTTC
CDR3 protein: CAITRTWKADYNEQFF

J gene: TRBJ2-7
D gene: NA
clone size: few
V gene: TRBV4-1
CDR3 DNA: TGCGCCAGCAGAGATCAGGGGTACAGCGAGCAGTACTTC
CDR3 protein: CASRDQGYSEQYF

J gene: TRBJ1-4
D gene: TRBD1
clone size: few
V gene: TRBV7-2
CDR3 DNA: TGTGCCAGCAGCTTACGGGAGGGGGCGCTGTTTTTT
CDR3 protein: CASSLREGALFF

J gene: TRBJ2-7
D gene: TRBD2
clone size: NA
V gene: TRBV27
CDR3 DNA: TGTGCCAGCAGTTTCATGACAAACCCCGGGGGGGTCTACGAGCAGTACTTC
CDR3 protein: CASSFMTNPGGVYEQYF

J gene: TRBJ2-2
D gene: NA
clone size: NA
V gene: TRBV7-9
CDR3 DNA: TGTGCCAGCAGCTTAGGTCGGGAAGTGAACACCGGGGAGCTGTTTTTT
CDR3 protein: CASSLGREVNTGELFF

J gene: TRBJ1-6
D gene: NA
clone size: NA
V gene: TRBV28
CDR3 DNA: TGTGCCAGCGCCGGGACTGGATATAATTCACCCCTCCACTTT
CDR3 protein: CASAGTGYNSPLHF

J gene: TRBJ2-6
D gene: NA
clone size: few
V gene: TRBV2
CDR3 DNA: TGTGCCAGCACTCCGGGAACAGGGTCTGGGGCCAACGTCCTGACTTTC
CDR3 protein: CASTPGTGSGANVLTF

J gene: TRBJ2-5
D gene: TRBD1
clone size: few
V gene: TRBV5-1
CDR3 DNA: TGCGCCAGCAGCAAAACGGGACAGGATCAGGAGACCCAGTACTTC
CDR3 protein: CASSKTGQDQETQYF

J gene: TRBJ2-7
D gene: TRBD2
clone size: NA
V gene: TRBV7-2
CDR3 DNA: TGTGCCAGCAGCTCGGGAGGACTGTTAGCCAAATACGAGCAGTACTTC
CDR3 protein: CASSSGGLLAKYEQYF

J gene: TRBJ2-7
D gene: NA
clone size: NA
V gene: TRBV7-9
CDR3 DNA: TGTGCCAGCAGCTTCGGCCCCTGGGGCGAGCAGTACTTC
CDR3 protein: CASSFGPWGEQYF

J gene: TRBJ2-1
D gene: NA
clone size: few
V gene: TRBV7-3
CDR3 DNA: TGTGCCAGCAGCTTAATAGGGAGGCAGGACAATGAGCAGTTCTTC
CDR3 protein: CASSLIGRQDNEQFF

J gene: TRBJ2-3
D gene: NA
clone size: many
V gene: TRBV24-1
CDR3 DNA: TGTGCCACCAGTGATGGACGGTCAGGGAGGTCAGATACGCAGTATTTT
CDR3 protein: CATSDGRSGRSDTQYF

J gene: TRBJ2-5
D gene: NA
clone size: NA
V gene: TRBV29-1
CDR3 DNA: TGCAGCGGGCGGGTACACCAAGAGACCCAGTACTTC
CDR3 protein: CSGRVHQETQYF

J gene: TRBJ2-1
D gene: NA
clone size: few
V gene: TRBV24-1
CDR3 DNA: TGTGCCACCTCGTTTCTAGACCAACAGTTCTTC
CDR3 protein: CATSFLDQQFF

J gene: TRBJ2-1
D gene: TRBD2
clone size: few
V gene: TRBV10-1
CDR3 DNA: TGCGCCAGCAGTGAAGCCCCTAGCGGGAGGTATAAGGGCGATGAGCAGTTCTTC
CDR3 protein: CASSEAPSGRYKGDEQFF

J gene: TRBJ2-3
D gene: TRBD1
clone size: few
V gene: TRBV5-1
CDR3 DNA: TGCGCCAGCAGCCAAGGGACAGGGGGCCGGGATACGCAGTATTTT
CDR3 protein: CASSQGTGGRDTQYF

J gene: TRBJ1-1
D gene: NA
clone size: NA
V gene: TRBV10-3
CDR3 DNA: TGTGCCACCGGGGATCGGGGGGTGAACACTGAAGCTTTCTTT
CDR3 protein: CATGDRGVNTEAFF

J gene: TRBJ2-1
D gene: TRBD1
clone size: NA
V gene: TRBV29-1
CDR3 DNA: TGCAGCGTTGCCCGGACCGGGACAGTCTACAATGAGCAGTTCTTC
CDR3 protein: CSVARTGTVYNEQFF

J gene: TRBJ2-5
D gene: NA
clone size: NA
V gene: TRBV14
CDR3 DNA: TGTGCCAGCAGCCAACTTGAGGGGGAGACCCAGTACTTC
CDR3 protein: CASSQLEGETQYF

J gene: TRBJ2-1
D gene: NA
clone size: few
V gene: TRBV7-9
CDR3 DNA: TGTGCCAGCAGCTTAGAGTGGTTTCCTGAGCAGTTCTTC
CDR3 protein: CASSLEWFPEQFF

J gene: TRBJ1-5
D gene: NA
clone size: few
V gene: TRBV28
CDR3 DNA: TGTGCCAGCAGTTTGACGGGACATTATAGCAATCAGCCCCAGCATTTT
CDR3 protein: CASSLTGHYSNQPQHF

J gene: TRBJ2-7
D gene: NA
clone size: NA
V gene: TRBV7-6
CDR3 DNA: TGTGCCAGCAGCTTAGTCCCCGCCAAGATCGGAAGCTCCTACGAGCAGTACTTC
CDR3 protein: CASSLVPAKIGSSYEQYF

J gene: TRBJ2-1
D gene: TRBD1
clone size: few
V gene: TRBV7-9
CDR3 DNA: TGTGCCAGCAGACCCGGGACAGGGGCTAACAATGAGCAGTTCTTC
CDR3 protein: CASRPGTGANNEQFF

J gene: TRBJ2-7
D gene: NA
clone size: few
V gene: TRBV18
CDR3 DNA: TGTGCCAGCTCACCACCGCCCATGGGTGTGGTATACGAGCAGTACTTC
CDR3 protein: CASSPPPMGVVYEQYF

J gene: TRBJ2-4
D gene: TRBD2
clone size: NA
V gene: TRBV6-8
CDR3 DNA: TGTGCCAAGCGGGGTGTCAAAAACATTCAGTACTTC
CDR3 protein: CAKRGVKNIQYF

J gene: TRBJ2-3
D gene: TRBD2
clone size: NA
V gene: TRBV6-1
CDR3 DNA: TGTGCGACTAGCGGGAACGCAGATACGCAGTATTTT
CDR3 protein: CATSGNADTQYF

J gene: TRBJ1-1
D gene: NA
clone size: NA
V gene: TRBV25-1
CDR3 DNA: TGTGCCAGCGGTTTCAACACTGAAGCTTTCTTT
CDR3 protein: CASGFNTEAFF

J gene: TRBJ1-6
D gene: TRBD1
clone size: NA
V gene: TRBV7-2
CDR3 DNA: TGTGCCAGCAGCTCGGGACAGGCCACTTCACCCCTCCACTTT
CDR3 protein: CASSSGQATSPLHF

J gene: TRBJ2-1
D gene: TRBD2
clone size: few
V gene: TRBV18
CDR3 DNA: TGTGCCAGCTCACCACCTGCGGGAGGAAGCGACTACAATGAGCAGTTCTTC
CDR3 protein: CASSPPAGGSDYNEQFF

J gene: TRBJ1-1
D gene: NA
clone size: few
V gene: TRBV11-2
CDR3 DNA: TGTGCCAGCAGCCCTGCGGGGATAATGAACACTGAAGCTTTCTTT
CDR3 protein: CASSPAGIMNTEAFF